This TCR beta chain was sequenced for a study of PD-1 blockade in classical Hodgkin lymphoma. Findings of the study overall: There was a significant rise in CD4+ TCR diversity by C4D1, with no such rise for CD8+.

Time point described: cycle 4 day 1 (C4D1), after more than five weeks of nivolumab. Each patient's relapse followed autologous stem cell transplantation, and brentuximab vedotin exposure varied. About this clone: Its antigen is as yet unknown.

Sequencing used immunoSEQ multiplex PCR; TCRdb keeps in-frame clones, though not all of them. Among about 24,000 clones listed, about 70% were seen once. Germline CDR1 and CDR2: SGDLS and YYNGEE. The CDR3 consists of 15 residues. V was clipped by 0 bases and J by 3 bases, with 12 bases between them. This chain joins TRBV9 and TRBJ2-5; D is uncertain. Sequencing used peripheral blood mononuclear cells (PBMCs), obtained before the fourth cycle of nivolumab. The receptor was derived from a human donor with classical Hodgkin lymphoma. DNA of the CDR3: TGTGCCAGCAGCGTAGAAGGTCATGACAAAGAGACCCAGTACTTC. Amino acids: CASSVEGHDKETQYF.